Below, 25 T cell receptor beta chains from the same sample are listed, as sequenced in a study of T cell responses to AZD1222 COVID-19 vaccine. Only in-frame clones appear in the TCRdb table, and some are missing; sequencing was by immunoSEQ multiplex PCR. The repertoire consists of some 91,000 clones, with approximately 88% occurring once and the leading ten covering 2% to 3%. Sequences were derived from peripheral blood, sampled on day 0 of AZD1222 vaccination. These receptor sequences come from an adult in good health.

The genes are TRBV7-9 and TRBJ1-4, with D possibly being TRBD1 (6 bases). CDR1 and CDR2 from the germline V gene are SEHNR and FQNEAQ (reference sequence). V lost 2 bases, J lost 8 bases, and 15 bases lay in between. CDR3 size: 15 residues. The DNA for the CDR3 is TGTGCCAGCAGCTTATTGGGACAACGTACGGAAAAACTGTTTTTT. Translation gives CASSLLGQRTEKLFF.

The chain joins TRBV19 to TRBJ1-6; no reliable D call. Trimming stripped 0 bases from V and 14 bases from J, with 8 bases between. The CDR3 totals 12 residues. CDR1 is LNHDA, CDR2 SQIVND, per germline (reference sequence). The CDR3 DNA follows: TGTGCCAGTAGTATAGAAGGGTTGACCCTCCACTTT. Protein product: CASSIEGLTLHF.

V and J are TRBV6-5 and TRBJ1-6; D gene ambiguous. V lost 4 bases to trimming and J lost 12 bases, with 13 bases between them. There are 13 residues in the CDR3. Germline V gene data show CDR1 as MNHEY and CDR2 as SVGAGI. CDR3 nucleotide sequence: TGTGCCAGCAGTTTCTACAGAGGAGGACCCCTCCACTTT. Its protein product is CASSFYRGGPLHF.

The rearrangement links TRBV2 to TRBJ2-3; TRBD2 matches 13 bases. The V segment lost 9 bases and the J segment 8 bases; nucleotides outside the gene matches: 8. Germline V CDR1 and CDR2: SNHLY, FYNNEI. This CDR3 is 14 amino acids long. The CDR3 sequence is CASGTSGNGATQYF. The DNA for the CDR3 is TGTGCCAGTGGGACTAGCGGGAACGGGGCTACGCAGTATTTT.

This sequence joins TRBV7-8 and TRBJ2-5; D is undetermined. V gave up 1 base and J gave up 4 bases, with 7 bases separating them. The germline V gene has CDR1 SGHVS and CDR2 FQNEAQ. The CDR3 contains 13 residues. The CDR3 nucleotides read TGTGCCAGCAGCTTAGAGAGAAGAGAGACCCAGTACTTC. This codes for CASSLERRETQYF.

This clone was seen a handful of times. The chain joins TRBV6-4 to TRBJ1-6; D gene unclear. The V gene's germline CDR1 is MRHNA and CDR2 SNTAGT. The ends were cut back, 4 bases at V and 7 bases at J, with 11 bases in the middle. The CDR3 covers 14 residues. CDR3 DNA: TGTGCCAGCAGTGTGGATGGCTTGAATTCACCCCTCCACTTT. This gives the protein CASSVDGLNSPLHF.

V and J are TRBV5-1 and TRBJ2-3, with D unclear. Germline V lookup: CDR1 SGHRS, CDR2 YFSETQ. The CDR3 has 12 amino acids. Trimming shortened V by 4 bases and J by 0 bases, and 3 bases separated the two germline ends. The chain's CDR3 is CASSRSTDTQYF. CDR3 coding DNA: TGCGCCAGCAGCCGAAGCACAGATACGCAGTATTTT.

This sequence joins TRBV7-2 and TRBJ2-2, with D maybe TRBD1 (6 bases). Germline V gene data show CDR1 as SGHTA and CDR2 as FQGNSA. This CDR3 has 15 residues. V lost 5 bases, J lost 6 bases, and 16 bases lay in between. The CDR3 coding sequence is TGTGCCAGCAGCCCCCTCATGGGGGCCGCCGGGGAGCTGTTTTTT. The encoded protein is CASSPLMGAAGELFF.

The CDR3 bases are TGTGCCAGCAGCCCGGACAGGCCCAAAACCTATGGCTACACCTTC. This encodes CASSPDRPKTYGYTF. The chain has TRBV7-2 and TRBJ1-2; the match to TRBD1 covers 7 bases. CDR3 length equals 15 residues. V dropped 5 bases and J dropped 4; count of bases not matched to a gene: 10. In germline, CDR1 is SGHTA, CDR2 FQGNSA. Supplemented by reference TRBV7-2 and TRBJ1-2, the full variable domain reads GAGVSQSPSNKVTEKGKDVELRCDPISGHTALYWYRQSLGQGLEFLIYFQGNSAPDKSGLPSDRFSAERTGGSVSTLTIQRTQQEDSAVYLCASSPDRPKTYGYTFGSGTRLTVV.

This clone has a single count. The chain combines TRBV30 with TRBJ1-3; 9 nucleotides align to TRBD1. In germline, CDR1 is GTSNPN, CDR2 SVGIG (reference sequence). V lost 5 bases and J lost 0; bases outside the gene matches: 8. This CDR3 comprises 16 residues. CDR3 bases: TGTGCCTGGGGGGGACAGGGACAGCTCTCTGGAAACACCATATATTTT. Translation: CAWGGQGQLSGNTIYF.

The V gene is TRBV19, the J gene TRBJ1-5, with a possible D match to TRBD1 (6 bases). Germline V gives CDR1 LNHDA, CDR2 SQIVND (reference sequence). V was trimmed by 3 bases and J by 5 bases, leaving 11 bases between them. The CDR3 sequence is 14 residues long. CDR3 DNA sequence: TGTGCCAGTAGTATGGGACAACCACATCAGCCCCAGCATTTT. This sequence encodes CASSMGQPHQPQHF.

The chain employs TRBV7-3 and TRBJ2-3; D remains ambiguous. The germline CDR1 and CDR2 sequences are SGHTA and FQGTGA. This CDR3 comprises 13 residues. Trimming removed 5 bases from V and 2 bases from J, with 8 bases in between. CDR3 region: CASSPTDTDTQYF. The CDR3 coding sequence is TGTGCCAGCAGCCCTACTGACACAGATACGCAGTATTTT. The full variable domain, rest sourced from reference TRBV7-3 and TRBJ2-3, is GAGVSQTPSNKVTEKGKYVELRCDPISGHTALYWYRQSLGQGPEFLIYFQGTGAADDSGLPNDRFFAVRPEGSVSTLKIQRTERGDSAVYLCASSPTDTDTQYFGPGTRLTVL.

This clone was counted once. CDR3 region: CASSFTAEAFF. The CDR3 nucleotides are TGTGCCAGTAGTTTTACAGCAGAAGCTTTCTTT. V and J are TRBV19 and TRBJ1-1; D gene uncertain. V shed 5 bases and J shed 8 bases, with 9 bases lying between them. CDR1 is LNHDA, CDR2 SQIVND, per germline (reference sequence). The CDR3 is made up of 11 amino acids. The whole variable domain, remainder taken from reference TRBV19 and TRBJ1-1, is DGGITQSPKYLFRKEGQNVTLSCEQNLNHDAMYWYRQDPGQGLRLIYYSQIVNDFQKGDIAEGYSVSREKKESFPLTVTSAQKNPTAFYLCASSFTAEAFFGQGTRLTVV.

The chain employs TRBV2 and TRBJ2-2, with D perhaps matching TRBD1 or TRBD2 (5 bases each). Trimming took 2 bases from V and 1 from J, leaving 8 bases between them. The CDR3 totals 15 residues. The germline V gene encodes CDR1 SNHLY and CDR2 FYNNEI. DNA of the CDR3: TGTGCCAGCAGTGAATTGGGGGAGAACACCGGGGAGCTGTTTTTT. Translation gives CASSELGENTGELFF. Based on the CDR3 plus reference TRBV2 and TRBJ2-2, the full variable domain is EPEVTQTPSHQVTQMGQEVILRCVPISNHLYFYWYRQILGQKVEFLVSFYNNEISEKSEIFDDQFSVERPDGSNFTLKIRSTKLEDSAMYFCASSELGENTGELFFGEGSRLTVL.

The chain joins TRBV11-2 to TRBJ1-6, with D unclear. Germline CDR1 SGHAT, CDR2 FQNNGV. CDR3 length equals 14 residues. V gave up 5 bases and J gave up 7 bases, with 12 bases separating them. Written as DNA, the CDR3 is TGTGCCAGCAGCCCGCCCGGCAGCAATTCACCCCTCCACTTT. As protein: CASSPPGSNSPLHF. Full variable domain (rest looked up from reference TRBV11-2 and TRBJ1-6): EAGVAQSPRYKIIEKRQSVAFWCNPISGHATLYWYQQILGQGPKLLIQFQNNGVVDDSQLPKDRFSAERLKGVDSTLKIQPAKLEDSAVYLCASSPPGSNSPLHFGNGTRLTVT.

V is TRBV2 and J is TRBJ1-1; maybe TRBD1 (5 bases). Trimming shortened V by 8 bases and J by 1 base, and 23 bases separated the two germline ends. Germline CDR1 is SNHLY and CDR2 is FYNNEI. This CDR3 is built from 17 residues. The CDR3: CASVYLVGPWANTEAFF. The CDR3 DNA sequence: TGTGCCAGCGTTTATCTGGTGGGGCCCTGGGCGAACACTGAAGCTTTCTTT.

CDR3 in amino acids: CASRSEVGGSGEQYF. CDR3 DNA: TGTGCCAGCAGAAGCGAGGTAGGCGGGAGCGGTGAGCAGTACTTC. This chain uses TRBV3-1 (or the pseudogene TRBV3-2) with TRBJ2-7, with 7 nucleotides matching TRBD2. Germline CDR1 is LGHDT and CDR2 is YNNKEL (reference sequence). The CDR3 covers 15 residues. The junction had 15 bases not matched to a gene; V was cut back by 6 bases and J by 7 bases.

V and J are TRBV19 and TRBJ2-5; 9 bases agree with TRBD1. Germline loops: CDR1 LNHDA, CDR2 SQIVND (reference sequence). V shed 0 bases, J shed 4 bases, and the junction held 6 bases outside the gene matches. The CDR3 extends over 16 amino acids. The CDR3 DNA reads as TGTGCCAGTAGTATAGAGAGTACAGGGGGCGCAGAGACCCAGTACTTC. Residues: CASSIESTGGAETQYF.

The J gene is TRBJ1-3, the V gene TRBV5-5; TRBD1 is a possible D gene (6 bases). Germline values: CDR1 SGHKS, CDR2 YYEKEE (reference sequence). There are 15 residues in the CDR3. V was pared by 4 bases and J by 2 bases, with 13 bases between. CDR3 loop: CASSLRQVAGNTIYF. Here the CDR3 DNA reads TGTGCCAGCAGCCTTAGACAGGTTGCTGGAAACACCATATATTTT.

This chain uses TRBV10-3 with TRBJ1-3, with a weak D call TRBD1 (6 bases). Germline assignment: CDR1 ENHRY and CDR2 SYGVKD. The V end lost 10 bases, the J end lost 0 bases, and 13 bases lay between the germline ends. The CDR3 spans 14 residues. This CDR3 reads CATHDRSSGNTIYF. The CDR3 nucleotides are TGTGCCACCCATGACAGGTCCTCTGGAAACACCATATATTTT.

This rearrangement joins TRBV7-9 to TRBJ1-2; no clear D. The CDR3 sequence is 12 residues long. From germline, CDR1 is SEHNR and CDR2 FQNEAQ (reference sequence). V was clipped by 4 bases and J by 0 bases, with 3 bases between them. The CDR3: CASSSSNYGYTF. The CDR3 nucleotides read TGTGCCAGCAGCTCCTCTAACTATGGCTACACCTTC.

The chain has TRBV4-3 and TRBJ1-1, with 7 bases that match TRBD1. The CDR3 runs to 14 residues. V lost 5 bases to trimming and J lost 4 bases; unmatched junction nucleotides: 7. The germline V gene has CDR1 LGHNA and CDR2 YSLEER. CDR3 region: CASSSDRRLTEAFF. The CDR3, as DNA: TGCGCCAGCAGCTCGGACAGGCGGCTCACTGAAGCTTTCTTT.

V is TRBV6-5 and J is TRBJ1-1; a possible D gene is TRBD1 (5 bases). This CDR3 spans 14 amino acids. V shed 8 bases and J shed 0 bases, with 13 bases lying between them. Germline assignment: CDR1 MNHEY and CDR2 SVGAGI. The CDR3 loop reads CASESDSLNTEAFF. In DNA, the CDR3 is TGTGCCAGCGAGTCTGACAGCCTGAACACTGAAGCTTTCTTT.

The chain recombines TRBV7-8 with TRBJ1-1; 9 bases align to TRBD1. CDR3 length: 15 residues. The germline V gene has CDR1 SGHVS and CDR2 FQNEAQ. V trimming: 5 bases; J trimming: 3 bases; junction bases outside the gene matches: 7. The CDR3 DNA reads as TGTGCCAGCAGCACCCGGACAGGGGTCGACACTGAAGCTTTCTTT. Translation gives CASSTRTGVDTEAFF.

This clone was observed a handful of times. The chain employs TRBV15 and TRBJ1-2; weak D call: TRBD1 (6 bases). The V gene's germline CDR1 is LNHNV and CDR2 YYDKDF (reference sequence). V lost 3 bases and J lost 4, with 24 bases in between. This CDR3 region has 18 residues. The CDR3 sequence: CATSRKGQKRPSPYGYTF. The CDR3 DNA is TGTGCCACCAGCAGGAAAGGACAGAAACGCCCATCCCCCTATGGCTACACCTTC.